This T cell receptor beta chain was obtained from a study of shared clonotypes between healthy human individuals. The overall study: A few men and two women, aged 18 to 49, were donors. Overall study findings and caveats: What naive subsets generally showed was a larger estimated richness than memory subsets showed.

Here immunoSEQ multiplex PCR was the method, and the copy in TCRdb shows in-frame clones only, minus some. The sample lists roughly 2,500,000 clones; more than 85% were seen once. Germline CDR1 LGHNA, CDR2 YNFKEQ. The CDR3 extends over 17 amino acids. Trimming removed 7 bases from V and 6 bases from J; junction bases left unmatched: 16. Remarks on this clone: Its target is unknown.

A CD45RA+ naive subset and a CD45RA-negative memory subset were split from CD4+ cells. Source material: naive CD4+ T cells from PBMCs. Subset of the sample: CD45RA+ positively selected. This chain links TRBV4-2 with TRBJ1-2; 11 bases are a match to TRBD1. The TCR comes from a man aged 18-30 years in good health. Some clones in this sample may be carry-over from other donors' samples. For the CDR3, the DNA is TGTGCCAGCAACCCTGCAACACCGGACAGGGGGCTCAATGGCTACACCTTC. Amino acids: CASNPATPDRGLNGYTF.